This T cell receptor (beta chain) was sequenced for a study of T cells in Graves' hyperthyroidism and ophthalmopathy. Overall study findings and caveats: Most thyroid clonotypes expanded above 0.001 appeared in blood too.

Details on this clonotype: Its cognate antigen is unknown.

V lost 6 bases to trimming and J lost 4 bases, with 15 bases between them. The CDR3 is 14 amino acids. Authors of the study amplified TCR beta CDR3 regions from RNA transcripts. The study used the HTBI primer set for a first-round RT-PCR of the TCR CDR3. TCRdb used MiXCR to reprocess the multiplex PCR reads, holding one entry per CDR3 protein. The sample includes a few hundred thousand distinct CDR3 sequences, around 20% seen only once; the top ten take around 27%. This TCR derives from a man aged 18-30 years with Graves' hyperthyroidism. The V call is TRBV12-3 or TRBV12-4, the J call TRBJ1-2; no definite D call. The material sequenced was blood. This chain's CDR3 is CASSPSGTSYGYTF. CDR3 DNA sequence: TGTGCCAGCAGCCCTTCGGGAACTTCCTATGGCTACACCTTC.